This TCR beta chain derives from a study of identical twins. Germline V CDR1 and CDR2: LGHDT, YNNKEL (reference sequence). The CDR3 runs 15 residues. V lost 3 bases to trimming and J lost 0 bases, with 9 bases between them. TCRdb analysed the 5' RACE reads with MiXCR anew, one entry per CDR3 protein. The sample yields around 960,000 distinct CDR3 sequences, about 12% seen once. Healthy Caucasian donors formed the entire cohort. This clonotype was counted between two and nine times. Its specificity is not known. Study outcomes and limitations: Out-of-frame TCR alpha sharing observed in monozygotic twins exceeded model estimates. Cord blood beta clonotypes present at high abundance carried fewer insertions; no such pattern appeared in memory repertoires.

This sample also belongs to another study, concerning yellow fever vaccine responses in identical twins.

This TCR was sampled from a woman aged 18-29 years in good health. The material sequenced was PBMCs. The chain employs TRBV3-1 and TRBJ2-1; D remains unclear. The CDR3 reads CASSHDLSSYNEQFF. DNA of the CDR3: TGTGCCAGCAGCCACGACTTATCCTCCTACAATGAGCAGTTCTTC.